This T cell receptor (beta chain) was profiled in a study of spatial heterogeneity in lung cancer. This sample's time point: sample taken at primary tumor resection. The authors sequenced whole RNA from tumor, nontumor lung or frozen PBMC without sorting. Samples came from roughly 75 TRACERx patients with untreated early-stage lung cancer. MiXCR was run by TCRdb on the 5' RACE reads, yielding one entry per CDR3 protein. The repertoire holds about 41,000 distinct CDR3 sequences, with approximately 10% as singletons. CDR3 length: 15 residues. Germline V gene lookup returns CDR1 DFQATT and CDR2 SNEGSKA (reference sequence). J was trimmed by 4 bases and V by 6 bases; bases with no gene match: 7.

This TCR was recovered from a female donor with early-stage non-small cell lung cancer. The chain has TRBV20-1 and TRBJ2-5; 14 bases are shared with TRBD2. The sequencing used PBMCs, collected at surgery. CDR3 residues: CSADETSGGVETQYF. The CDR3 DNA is TGCAGTGCCGACGAGACTAGCGGGGGGGTAGAGACCCAGTACTTC.